This TCR beta chain appears in the sequencing data of a study of blood T cell repertoires in COVID-19. Study background: T cells, B-cell-depleted T cells, or PBMCs supplied cDNA or gDNA.

Germline values: CDR1 SGHNT, CDR2 YYREEE (reference sequence). Trimming at V came to 2 bases and at J to 5 bases, leaving 8 bases not matched to a gene. This CDR3 contains 15 residues. In the authors' workflow: For nucleated cells, counts were estimated from reference gene primer amplification. Generated by immunoSEQ multiplex PCR, the TCRdb table keeps only in-frame clones and is missing some. V, J and clone size are taken as reported in that table, and D and trimming were inferred from the DNA itself. The repertoire holds around 160,000 clones, with over 75% as singletons. The receptor comes from a woman between 55 and 75 years old with COVID-19, enrolled during active disease. The V gene is TRBV5-4, the J gene TRBJ2-5, with 8 bases matching TRBD2. The sequencing input was peripheral blood. DNA of the CDR3: TGTGCCAGCAGCTTCGGTAGCGGGGCTGGGGAGACCCAGTACTTC. Protein sequence: CASSFGSGAGETQYF.